This passage covers 14 T cell receptor beta chains from one sample sequenced in a study of T cells in narcolepsy. Only in-frame clones appear in the TCRdb table, and some are missing; sequencing was by immunoSEQ multiplex PCR. The sample yields some 10,000 clones, 90% to 95% seen once. The sample was CD45RA- memory CD4+ T cells from PBMCs. The receptors here all came from a human donor with narcolepsy.

This clone was seen only once. This chain connects TRBV30 to TRBJ2-5; D remains ambiguous. The CDR3 contains 13 residues. Trimming stripped 0 bases from V and 0 bases from J, with 5 bases between. Germline values: CDR1 GTSNPN, CDR2 SVGIG (reference sequence). This CDR3 reads CAWSVTYQETQYF. The CDR3 coding sequence is TGTGCCTGGAGTGTAACGTACCAAGAGACCCAGTACTTC.

The V gene is TRBV28, the J gene TRBJ2-4; D gene unclear. The CDR3 runs 15 residues. CDR1 is MDHEN, CDR2 SYDVKM, per germline. Trimming removed 7 bases from V and 2 bases from J, with 15 bases in between. This CDR3 is CASTPAAGTKNIQYF. The DNA for the CDR3 is TGTGCCAGCACCCCCGCGGCAGGAACCAAAAACATTCAGTACTTC.

The chain joins TRBV4-1 to TRBJ2-2, with D perhaps matching TRBD1 (5 bases). V shed 4 bases and J shed 1 base, with 10 bases lying between them. Germline V gene sequence: CDR1 MGHRA, CDR2 YSYEKL. The CDR3 is 15 amino acids. CDR3 DNA: TGCGCCAGCAGCCCGACAGAGTTGAACACCGGGGAGCTGTTTTTT. Translation gives CASSPTELNTGELFF.

The V gene is TRBV27, the J gene TRBJ2-7; 12 bases fit TRBD2. V lost 5 bases, J lost 2 bases, and 1 base stayed unmatched. CDR3 length: 14 residues. CDR1 and CDR2 from the germline V gene are MNHEY and SMNVEV (reference sequence). The CDR3 nucleotides are TGTGCCAGCAGTCGGACTAGCGGGGCCTACGAGCAGTACTTC. This translates into CASSRTSGAYEQYF.

This sequence joins TRBV19 and TRBJ1-1; D not certain. Germline V gene data show CDR1 as LNHDA and CDR2 as SQIVND (reference sequence). This CDR3 is 13 amino acids long. Between the trimmed V and J ends, which lost 1 base and 4 bases, there was a span of 7 bases. The CDR3 DNA follows: TGTGCCAGTAGTATAGTAGGTGGCACTGAAGCTTTCTTT. This sequence encodes CASSIVGGTEAFF.

The V gene is TRBV5-6, the J gene TRBJ2-4, with a possible D match to TRBD2 (5 bases). Germline lookup yields CDR1 SGHDT and CDR2 YYEEEE. The CDR3 consists of 14 residues. V was trimmed by 4 bases and J by 1 base, leaving 9 bases between them. CDR3 region: CASSPGGAKNIQYF. CDR3 bases: TGTGCCAGCAGCCCAGGAGGTGCCAAAAACATTCAGTACTTC.

This sequence joins TRBV6-6 and TRBJ1-1; D is unresolved. Trimming removed 5 bases from V and 6 bases from J, with 13 bases in between. Germline-derived CDR1 and CDR2 are MNHNY and SVGAGI (reference sequence). The CDR3 contains 13 residues. CDR3: CASSLVVSAEAFF. Written as DNA, the CDR3 is TGTGCCAGCAGTCTGGTCGTATCCGCTGAAGCTTTCTTT.

The rearrangement links TRBV5-4 to TRBJ2-5; the D is unclear. The end of the DNA aligns better with TRBJ2-7, so the J call may be wrong. Germline-derived CDR1 and CDR2 are SGHNT and YYREEE (reference sequence). CDR3 length: 13 residues. The CDR3 here is CASSLPNSYEQYF. DNA of the CDR3: TGTGCCAGCAGCTTGCCCAACTCCTACGAGCAGTACTTC.

The rearrangement links TRBV19 to TRBJ2-1; 14 bases map to TRBD2. The CDR3 runs 19 residues. The junction had 19 bases not matched to a gene; V was cut back by 8 bases and J by 7 bases. CDR1 LNHDA and CDR2 SQIVND come from the germline V gene (reference sequence). CDR3 in amino acids: CASSPSGNTGTSGRNEQFF. CDR3 nucleotide sequence: TGTGCCAGTTCTCCCTCCGGGAATACCGGGACTAGCGGGAGAAATGAGCAGTTCTTC.

This chain uses TRBV2 with TRBJ2-3; 15 bases align to TRBD2. This CDR3 region has 19 residues. After removal of 5 bases from V and 2 bases from J, the junction contained 11 bases not matched to a gene. Germline V gene data show CDR1 as SNHLY and CDR2 as FYNNEI. The CDR3 sequence is CASSRNGLAGGGSTDTQYF. In DNA form, the CDR3 reads TGTGCCAGCAGTCGTAACGGACTAGCGGGAGGGGGGTCCACAGATACGCAGTATTTT.

This clone was counted only a few times. J is TRBJ1-1 and V is TRBV5-8, with D tentatively TRBD1 (5 bases). CDR1 is SGHTS and CDR2 is YDEGEE in the germline V gene. Trimming removed 3 bases from V and 5 bases from J, with 11 bases in between. This CDR3 has 13 residues. The CDR3 loop reads CASSWVRGTEAFF. DNA for the CDR3: TGTGCCAGCAGCTGGGTTAGGGGAACTGAAGCTTTCTTT.

The chain couples TRBV7-3 to TRBJ1-1; 7 bases agree with TRBD1. This CDR3 is 13 amino acids long. V lost 8 bases to trimming and J lost 13 bases; unmatched junction nucleotides: 16. Germline V gene data show CDR1 as SGHTA and CDR2 as FQGTGA. CDR3 protein: CASGTGTEGPFFF. CDR3 DNA sequence: TGTGCCAGCGGTACCGGGACAGAGGGGCCTTTTTTCTTT.

The chain joins TRBV5-6 to TRBJ2-3, with a weak D call TRBD2 (6 bases). CDR3 size: 12 residues. Germline V lookup: CDR1 SGHDT, CDR2 YYEEEE. V was shortened by 1 base and J by 10 bases, with 10 bases between the two germline ends. CDR3 residues: CASSLWREPQYF. The CDR3 coding sequence is TGTGCCAGCAGCTTGTGGCGGGAACCGCAGTATTTT.

This rearrangement joins TRBV7-8 to TRBJ1-5; TRBD1 might be the D (6 bases). The CDR3 is 17 residues long. Germline CDR1 and CDR2: SGHVS and FQNEAQ. Trimming pared 4 bases from V and 0 bases from J, leaving 16 bases between. In nucleotides, the CDR3 is TGTGCCAGCAGCTCGGCGGGCGGGACAAATAGCAATCAGCCCCAGCATTTT. Protein: CASSSAGGTNSNQPQHF.